A selection of T cell receptor beta chains follows, all from one sample in a study of cytomegalovirus exposure and HLA in healthy donors. TCRdb's copy holds only in-frame clones and misses some; the assay was immunoSEQ multiplex PCR. The sample carries some 150,000 clones, 80% recorded once. Input material: PBMCs. Receptor source: a woman between 40 and 55 years old in good health and CMV-seropositive. Each CDR3 is given with its conserved first and last residue. D genes are given only for firm matches. Clone size, where shown, is once, few, many, or a class for clones that have expanded.

-	TRBV2	TRBJ2-1	-	TGTGCCAGCAGTCCCCAGATGTCCTACAATGAGCAGTTCTTC	CASSPQMSYNEQFF
-	TRBV6-1	TRBJ2-3	-	TGTGCCAGCAGTGAGTTACTATTCTTTACAGATACGCAGTATTTT	CASSELLFFTDTQYF
-	TRBV11-2	TRBJ2-2	TRBD2	TGTGCCAGCAGCTTAGAGTTGGGACTAGCGGCCCTCACCGGGGAGCTGTTTTTT	CASSLELGLAALTGELFF
once	TRBV27	TRBJ2-3	-	TGTGCCAGCAGCCCCCGTAGCTGGCCTAGCACAGATACGCAGTATTTT	CASSPRSWPSTDTQYF
-	TRBV7-6	TRBJ2-1	TRBD2	TGTGCCAGCAGCCCACTGACTAGCGGAGCCTACAATGAGCAGTTCTTC	CASSPLTSGAYNEQFF
-	TRBV15	TRBJ2-7	TRBD1	TGTGCCACCAGCAGGCCGGGACAGCAAACCTACGAGCAGTACTTC	CATSRPGQQTYEQYF
-	TRBV6-5	TRBJ1-6	-	TGTGCCAGCAGGTTCAGTAATTCACCCCTCCACTTT	CASRFSNSPLHF
-	TRBV15	TRBJ2-7	TRBD2	TGTGCCACCAGCAGAGGGGGACTAGCGGGAGTCTACGAGCAGTACTTC	CATSRGGLAGVYEQYF
-	TRBV7-9	TRBJ2-3	-	TGTGCCAGCAGTAAGGACTGGCACCTCAGCACAGATACGCAGTATTTT	CASSKDWHLSTDTQYF
-	TRBV10-1	TRBJ2-1	-	TGCGCCAGGACTCCTAACTCCTACAATGAGCAGTTCTTC	CARTPNSYNEQFF
-	TRBV2	TRBJ2-7	TRBD1	TGTGCCAGCAGGGATCCGGGACAGGGGAACGAGCAGTACTTC	CASRDPGQGNEQYF
-	TRBV29-1	TRBJ2-7	TRBD2	TGCAGCGTCATAGCGGGACGCGATTACTACGAGCAGTACTTC	CSVIAGRDYYEQYF
-	TRBV11-1	TRBJ2-7	TRBD1	TGTGCCAGCAGCCCCCCGGACAGGGGTAGCTACGAGCAGTACTTC	CASSPPDRGSYEQYF
-	TRBV2	TRBJ2-5	TRBD2	TGTGCCAGCAGGCCTTCTAGCGGGACGTACCAAGAGACCCAGTACTTC	CASRPSSGTYQETQYF
-	TRBV5-6	TRBJ2-1	-	TGTGCCAGCAGCGAGGACAGACACTCCTACAATGAGCAGTTCTTC	CASSEDRHSYNEQFF
-	TRBV30	TRBJ1-2	-	TGTGCCTGGAGCAAAACCCGGGGTCTGAGTGGCTACACCTTC	CAWSKTRGLSGYTF
-	TRBV19	TRBJ1-1	-	TGTGCCAGTAAAAGAAGGGAGGACACTGAAGCTTTCTTT	CASKRREDTEAFF
-	TRBV13	TRBJ2-7	-	TGTGCCAGCAGCTTAGGTCAGGGTCCTACGGTGCAGTACTTC	CASSLGQGPTVQYF
-	TRBV9	TRBJ2-1	-	TGTGCCAGCAGCGTATTCGTAGCCAATGAGCAGTTCTTC	CASSVFVANEQFF
-	TRBV19	TRBJ2-7	TRBD2	TGTGCCAGTAGTATCATGACTAGCGGGAGCTACGAGCAGTACTTC	CASSIMTSGSYEQYF
-	TRBV18	TRBJ2-2	TRBD1	TGTGCCAGCTCCCTAGGGGGCCGAACGAACACCGGGGAGCTGTTTTTT	CASSLGGRTNTGELFF
-	TRBV11-2	TRBJ2-7	TRBD1	TGTGCCAGCAGCTTATGGACAGGAAGCTCCTACGAGCAGTACTTC	CASSLWTGSSYEQYF
few	TRBV28	TRBJ1-4	-	TGTGCCAGCACCCGGACAGCAACTAATGAAAAACTGTTTTTT	CASTRTATNEKLFF
-	TRBV30	TRBJ1-1	-	TGTGCCTGGAGTGCCCGTAGGAACACTGAAGCTTTCTTT	CAWSARRNTEAFF
-	TRBV2	TRBJ2-7	TRBD1	TGTGCCAGCAGTAGAAGACAGGGCAGTGTCGACGAGCAGTACTTC	CASSRRQGSVDEQYF
-	TRBV14	TRBJ1-5	-	TGTGCCAGCAGCCTGACTGGAGGCAATCAGCCCCAGCATTTT	CASSLTGGNQPQHF
-	TRBV10-3	TRBJ1-1	TRBD1	TGTGCCATCAGTGTAGGGGACAGGAACACTGAAGCTTTCTTT	CAISVGDRNTEAFF
-	TRBV10-3	TRBJ1-6	-	TGTGCCATCAGTGAGCCTCATTCACCCCTCCACTTT	CAISEPHSPLHF
-	TRBV9	TRBJ2-2	TRBD1	TGTGCCAGCAGCACAGGGGCGCGAGGCACCGGGGAGCTGTTTTTT	CASSTGARGTGELFF
-	TRBV12-5	TRBJ2-1	-	TGTGCTAGTACCTCAAGGCAGGGAAGGAATGAGCAGTTCTTC	CASTSRQGRNEQFF
-	TRBV5-1	TRBJ1-1	-	TGCGCCAGCAGCTTGGTTAGCCGGAACACTGAAGCTTTCTTT	CASSLVSRNTEAFF
-	TRBV11-2	TRBJ1-1	-	TGTGCCAGCAGCTTAGGTCCATTGAACACTGAAGCTTTCTTT	CASSLGPLNTEAFF
-	TRBV12-5	TRBJ2-6	TRBD1	TGTGCTAGTGGTTTGTCATGGGGACAGGGGCTCTCTGGGGCCAACGTCCTGACTTTC	CASGLSWGQGLSGANVLTF
once	TRBV27	TRBJ1-5	-	TGTGCCAGCAGTTTATACTACATGGGGACTCCTAATCAGCCCCAGCATTTT	CASSLYYMGTPNQPQHF
few	TRBV6-1	TRBJ1-2	-	TGTGCCAGCAGTGAAGCAGGAGGAGCTCCTTATGGCTACACCTTC	CASSEAGGAPYGYTF
-	TRBV30	TRBJ1-2	-	TGTGCCTGGAGCCCCCCCTCCACCTTC	CAWSPPSTF
few	TRBV6-4	TRBJ2-7	TRBD1	TGTGCCAGCAGTGAGGGACAGGGGTATTCCTACGAGCAGTACTTC	CASSEGQGYSYEQYF
-	TRBV5-1	TRBJ2-5	TRBD2	TGCGCCAGCAGCTTGAGATCCTGGTCTAGCGGAGAGACCCAGTACTTC	CASSLRSWSSGETQYF
-	TRBV6-1	TRBJ2-7	TRBD2	TGTGCCAGCAGTGAAGGTATACTTAGGACTAGCGGGAGCTCCTACGAGCAGTACTTC	CASSEGILRTSGSSYEQYF
-	TRBV7-9	TRBJ2-7	TRBD2	TGTGCCAGCAGCTTGAGCGAAGCGGGAGAGCAGTACTTC	CASSLSEAGEQYF